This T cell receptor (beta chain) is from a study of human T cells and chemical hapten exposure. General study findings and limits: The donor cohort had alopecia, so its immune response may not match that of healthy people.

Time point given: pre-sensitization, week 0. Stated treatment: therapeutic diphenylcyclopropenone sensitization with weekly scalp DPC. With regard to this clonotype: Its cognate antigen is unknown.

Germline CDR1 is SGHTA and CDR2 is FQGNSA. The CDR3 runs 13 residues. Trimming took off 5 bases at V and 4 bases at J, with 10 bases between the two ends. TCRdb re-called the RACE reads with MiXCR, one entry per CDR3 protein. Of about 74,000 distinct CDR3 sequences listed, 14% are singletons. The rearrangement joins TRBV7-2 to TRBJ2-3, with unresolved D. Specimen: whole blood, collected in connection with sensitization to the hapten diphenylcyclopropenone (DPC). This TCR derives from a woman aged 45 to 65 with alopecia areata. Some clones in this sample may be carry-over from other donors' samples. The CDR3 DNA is TGTGCCAGCAGCCCTATCTCCCCAGATACGCAGTATTTT. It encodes CASSPISPDTQYF.